The present T cell receptor (beta chain) was sequenced within a study of cytomegalovirus exposure and HLA in healthy donors. Study observations and caveats: It was likely that a cluster of highly shared sequence variants was a sequencing artifact. Later analysis associated a missense DCLRE1C variant with TCR beta V- and J-gene trimming. An analysis that was carried out later associated 15,000 to 20,000 TCR beta sequences with HLA alleles at 0.05 false discovery rate.

Primers: 60 Vbeta forward and 13 Jbeta reverse. The data were produced by immunoSEQ multiplex PCR, yet TCRdb's version contains in-frame clones alone and is incomplete. The sample lists about 110,000 clones, less than 80% occurring once. Germline values: CDR1 SGDLS, CDR2 YYNGEE. The V end lost 3 bases, the J end lost 4 bases, and 10 bases lay between the germline ends. The CDR3 totals 14 residues. Comments on this clone: The antigen is undetermined.

The sequenced sample consisted of PBMCs. The genes are TRBV9 and TRBJ2-2; TRBD2 might be the D (6 bases). The sequence was collected from a woman younger than 45 in good health and CMV-seronegative. CDR3 DNA: TGTGCCAGCAGCGGCGGGACGACCACCGGGGAGCTGTTTTTT. This translates into CASSGGTTTGELFF.